A selection of T cell receptor beta chains follows, all from one sample in a study of blood T cell repertoires in COVID-19. Assay used: immunoSEQ multiplex PCR; TCRdb lists only in-frame clones, some missing. This sample yields 310,000 or so clones, of which more than 80% are seen a single time; nearly 6.5% belongs to the top ten. Material for sequencing was peripheral blood. Every receptor here comes from a man younger than 35 who had recovered from COVID-19. Each CDR3 is given with its conserved first and last residue. The D gene is left open where the match is weak. Rows give clone size only sometimes, using once, few, many, or a class for an expanded clone.

>TRBJ2-7|TRBD2|TRBV28|NA
CASSLWGGGPTGQYF
TGTGCCAGCAGTTTATGGGGCGGGGGGCCTACGGGGCAGTACTTC
>TRBJ2-7|NA|TRBV5-6|NA
CASSLRGEQYF
TGTGCCAGCAGCCTCCGCGGGGAGCAGTACTTC
>TRBJ1-1|TRBD1|TRBV2|NA
CATHTDRVGTEAFF
TGTGCCACTCACACGGACAGGGTGGGCACTGAAGCTTTCTTT
>TRBJ2-1|TRBD1|TRBV23-1|few
CASRLTHRGRYVNEQFF
TGCGCCAGCAGGCTGACCCACAGGGGGCGGTATGTCAATGAGCAGTTCTTC
>TRBJ1-1|NA|TRBV5-1|NA
CASSFRDRGFDTEAFF
TGCGCCAGCAGCTTTAGGGACCGGGGGTTTGACACTGAAGCTTTCTTT
>TRBJ2-7|TRBD2|TRBV2|NA
CASRTSGNSYEQYF
TGTGCCAGCAGAACTAGCGGGAATTCCTACGAGCAGTACTTC
>TRBJ1-5|NA|TRBV7-9|NA
CASSGEYSNQPQHF
TGTGCCAGCAGCGGGGAGTATAGCAATCAGCCCCAGCATTTT
>TRBJ2-5|TRBD1|TRBV6-1|once
CASSETGGLETQYF
TGTGCCAGCAGTGAGACAGGGGGCTTGGAGACCCAGTACTTC
>TRBJ1-1|NA|TRBV2|NA
CASSEGRPHQAFF
TGTGCCAGCAGTGAGGGCAGACCTCATCAAGCTTTCTTT
>TRBJ2-7|NA|TRBV10-1|NA
CASSEPPAGEQYF
TGCGCCAGCAGTGAGCCCCCTGCAGGGGAGCAGTACTTC
>TRBJ1-2|TRBD1|TRBV6-6|NA
CASSYEAGGYGYTF
TGTGCCAGCAGTTACGAGGCAGGGGGCTATGGCTACACCTTC
>TRBJ2-7|NA|TRBV14|NA
CASSQESLYEQYF
TGTGCCAGCAGCCAAGAATCCCTCTACGAGCAGTACTTC
>TRBJ2-7|TRBD1|TRBV5-8|NA
CASSPGTVSSYEQYF
TGTGCCAGCAGCCCCGGGACAGTCAGCTCCTACGAGCAGTACTTC
>TRBJ1-2|TRBD1|TRBV3-1/TRBV3-2|once
CASSQVSGTGYGYTF
TGTGCCAGCAGCCAAGTTTCTGGGACAGGGTATGGCTACACCTTC
>TRBJ1-2|NA|TRBV5-1|once
CASSDNMGEGYTF
TGCGCCAGCAGCGACAACATGGGAGAGGGCTACACCTTC
>TRBJ1-1|TRBD1|TRBV10-3|NA
CAIRDRVDTEAFF
TGTGCCATACGGGACAGGGTGGACACTGAAGCTTTCTTT